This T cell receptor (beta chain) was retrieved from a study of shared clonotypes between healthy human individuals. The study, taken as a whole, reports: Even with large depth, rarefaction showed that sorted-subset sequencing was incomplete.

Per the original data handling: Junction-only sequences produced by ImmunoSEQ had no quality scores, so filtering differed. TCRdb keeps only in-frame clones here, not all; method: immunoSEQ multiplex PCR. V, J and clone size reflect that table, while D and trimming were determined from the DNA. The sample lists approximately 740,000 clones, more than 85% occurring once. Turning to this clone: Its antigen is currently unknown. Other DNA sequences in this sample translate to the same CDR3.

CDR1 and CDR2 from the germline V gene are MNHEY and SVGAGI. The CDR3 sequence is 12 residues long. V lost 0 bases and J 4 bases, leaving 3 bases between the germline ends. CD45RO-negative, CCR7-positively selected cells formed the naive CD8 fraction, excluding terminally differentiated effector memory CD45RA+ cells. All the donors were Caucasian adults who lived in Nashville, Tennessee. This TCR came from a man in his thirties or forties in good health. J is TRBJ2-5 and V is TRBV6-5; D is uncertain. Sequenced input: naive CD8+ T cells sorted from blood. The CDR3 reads CASSYSRETQYF. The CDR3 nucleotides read TGTGCCAGCAGTTACTCGAGAGAGACCCAGTACTTC.